The T cell receptor beta chain under discussion was sequenced for a study of cytomegalovirus exposure and HLA in healthy donors. General study points: Subsequent analysis showed first-cohort TCR clusters tending to co-occur in 120 validation repertoires.

Clones were read by immunoSEQ multiplex PCR, and TCRdb kept only the in-frame ones, dropping some. The table has 120,000 to 150,000 clones, about 87% seen once; the top ten hold 4.5%. The V gene end was trimmed by 6 bases and the J gene end by 2 bases; junction bases not matched to a gene: 3. CDR1 SSHAT and CDR2 FNYEAQ come from the germline V gene (reference sequence). The CDR3 sequence is 15 residues long. The study drew the donors from its 120-subject validation cohort, separate from the approximately 670-subject first cohort. Turning to this clone: Its antigen is not identified.

This chain connects TRBV7-7 to TRBJ2-1; TRBD2 matches at 11 bases. The sequence derives from a man between 18 and 29 years old in good health and CMV-seropositive. The sample comprised PBMCs. CDR3 protein: CASSSSGRPYNEQFF. DNA for the CDR3: TGTGCCAGCAGTTCTAGCGGGAGGCCCTACAATGAGCAGTTCTTC.